Below, 8 T cell receptor beta chains from the same sample are listed, as sequenced in a study of cytomegalovirus exposure and HLA in healthy donors. PCR involved 60 Vbeta and 13 Jbeta primers. Profiling relied on immunoSEQ multiplex PCR, and the TCRdb table lists in-frame clones only, not all of them. This sample has around 180,000 clones, with about four fifths found just once. Sequencing used PBMCs. These receptor sequences come from a man under 40 in good health and CMV-seropositive.

The chain links TRBV11-2 to TRBJ2-6; 7 positions agree with TRBD2. The germline V gene encodes CDR1 SGHAT and CDR2 FQNNGV. Trimming at V came to 5 bases and at J to 2 bases, leaving 6 bases not matched to a gene. CDR3 length equals 16 residues. This CDR3 reads CASSPLGGTGANVLTF. CDR3 nucleotides: TGTGCCAGCAGCCCACTGGGGGGGACTGGGGCCAACGTCCTGACTTTC.

The chain has TRBV7-2 and TRBJ1-3, with 7 bases aligning to TRBD1. Germline values: CDR1 SGHTA, CDR2 FQGNSA. J was trimmed by 0 bases and V by 5 bases; bases with no gene match: 13. The CDR3 has 18 residues. The CDR3 sequence is CASSPSDRRVFSGNTIYF. In DNA, the CDR3 is TGTGCCAGCAGCCCTTCGGACAGGAGGGTTTTCTCTGGAAACACCATATATTTT.

CDR3 nucleotides: TGTGCCAGCAGCCCAATGACAGGGGCGGAACTGTTTTTT. As protein: CASSPMTGAELFF. V gene TRBV11-3 combines with J gene TRBJ1-4, with 8 bases identical to TRBD1. The CDR3 spans 13 residues. With V trimmed by 5 bases and J by 12 bases, 8 bases remained unmatched. The germline V gene encodes CDR1 SGHNT and CDR2 YENEEA.

The chain is built from TRBV29-1 and TRBJ1-2; tentatively, D is TRBD1 (5 bases). The CDR3 has 13 amino acids. CDR1 is SQVTM, CDR2 ANQGSEA, per germline. Deletions cut 3 bases from V and 3 bases from J, with 11 bases between. This CDR3 is CSVDGGVHYGYTF. As DNA, the CDR3 is TGCAGCGTTGATGGAGGGGTACACTATGGCTACACCTTC. Together with reference TRBV29-1 and TRBJ1-2, the CDR3 gives the full variable domain: SAVISQKPSRDICQRGTSLTIQCQVDSQVTMMFWYRQQPGQSLTLIATANQGSEATYESGFVIDKFPISRPNLTFSTLTVSNMSPEDSSIYLCSVDGGVHYGYTFGSGTRLTVV.

V usage is TRBV5-1 and J usage is TRBJ2-1; 9 bases align to TRBD1. The germline CDR1 and CDR2 sequences are SGHRS and YFSETQ. This CDR3 is 15 amino acids long. J was trimmed by 6 bases and V by 3 bases; bases with no gene match: 7. The CDR3 loop is CASSSAGTGINEQFF. The CDR3 nucleotides read TGCGCCAGCAGCTCAGCCGGGACAGGGATCAATGAGCAGTTCTTC.

This chain joins TRBV5-6 and TRBJ1-1; the D is unclear. The CDR3 contains 12 residues. Germline V CDR1 and CDR2: SGHDT, YYEEEE. V gave up 3 bases and J gave up 9 bases, with 12 bases separating them. The CDR3, as DNA: TGTGCCAGCAGCTCCAACCGGGTACAAGCTTTCTTT. Residues: CASSSNRVQAFF. The variable domain in full, with the rest retrieved from reference TRBV5-6 and TRBJ1-1, is DAGVTQSPTHLIKTRGQQVTLRCSPKSGHDTVSWYQQALGQGPQFIFQYYEEEERQRGNFPDRFSGHQFPNYSSELNVNALLLGDSALYLCASSSNRVQAFFGQGTRLTVV.

The chain uses TRBV27 and TRBJ2-1, with D possibly matching TRBD1 (6 bases). This CDR3 has 18 residues. Per the germline V gene, CDR1 is MNHEY and CDR2 is SMNVEV (reference sequence). Trimming removed 0 bases from V and 7 bases from J, with 22 bases in between. CDR3 bases: TGTGCCAGCAGTTTATCGGCAGGGGTATACGATGCCCGAAATGAGCAGTTCTTC. As protein: CASSLSAGVYDARNEQFF.

V usage is TRBV13 and J usage is TRBJ2-5; 12 bases map to TRBD1. Germline-derived CDR1 and CDR2 are PRHDT and FYEKMQ (reference sequence). With V trimmed by 5 bases and J by 5 bases, 9 bases remained unmatched. The CDR3 contains 16 residues. The CDR3 coding sequence is TGTGCCAGCAGCCCCGCCGGGACAGGGGGCCAGGAGACCCAGTACTTC. Its translation: CASSPAGTGGQETQYF.